This T cell receptor beta chain derives from a study of metastatic and nonmetastatic thyroid tumors. The wider study: Peripheral blood and tumor or nodule samples from malignant and benign thyroid patients were compared.

Original methodology: CDR3 differences across clinicopathological groups were used to build a distant-metastasis classifier for papillary thyroid cancer. Using MiXCR, TCRdb reanalyzed the PCR reads. Clone size and V and J calls follow TCRdb, not the original study. This sample has just under 20,000 clones, with approximately 40% found just once. Trimming cost V 7 bases and J 2 bases, with 18 bases left between them. The CDR3 totals 15 residues. Findings and caveats of the study: The reported finding was significantly higher TCR beta diversity in malignant thyroid tumors relative to benign nodules, in blood and tumor.

This clone was picked up many times. What it binds is unknown. Each patient came to thyroid surgery without any prior treatment (of any kind). The V gene is TRBV12-3 or TRBV12-4, the J gene TRBJ2-7; D uncertain. The TCR was taken from a female donor with papillary thyroid cancer or a benign thyroid nodule (not recorded which). Some clones in this sample may be carry-over from other donors' samples. The sequencing sample was made of tumor tissue. The CDR3 protein is CASIPTRPLPYEQYF. Written as DNA, the CDR3 is TGTGCCAGCATTCCTACCCGCCCTCTCCCCTACGAGCAGTACTTC.